This T cell receptor beta chain was found in a study of T cell repertoires and HLA-DP antigens. Broader study findings: A non-physiological HeLa system presented antigen to total CD4+ responders. Pre-culture clonality, 0.03 to 0.045, was far below sorted CD137+ clonality of approximately 0.36.

Primers targeted 54 TRBV and 13 TRBJ segments. Here immunoSEQ multiplex PCR was the method, and the copy in TCRdb shows in-frame clones only, minus some. The sample includes tens of thousands of clones, around 77% of them seen just once. This clone showed up just a few times. Its cognate antigen is unknown. Other DNA sequences in the same sample also yield this CDR3. Purity of the untouched CD4+ T cells was 95% to 98%. Sample: CD4+ T cells from PBMCs. The clonotype comes from a man aged 55 to 70 in good health and CMV-seronegative.

The CDR3 nucleotides are TGCGCCAGCAGCCAAGATACTAGTCGAGAGACCCAGTACTTC. Translating gives CASSQDTSRETQYF. V is TRBV4-3 and J is TRBJ2-5; a possible D gene is TRBD2 (5 bases). The CDR3 length is 14 residues. The V gene lost 0 bases and the J gene lost 4 bases, with 9 bases spanning the gap. Germline CDR1 LGHNA, CDR2 YSLEER.